Detailed here is one T cell receptor beta chain. The data stem from a study of blood T cell repertoires in COVID-19. Trimming shortened V by 3 bases and J by 3 bases, and 17 bases separated the two germline ends. Germline V gene data show CDR1 as MGHDK and CDR2 as SYGVNS. The CDR3 has 16 amino acids. Original processing notes: Estimation of nucleated cell counts relied on the amplification of reference gene primers. The method was immunoSEQ multiplex PCR; TCRdb's version includes in-frame clones alone and lacks a portion of them. V and J calls and clone size follow that table, whereas D and trimming were derived from the DNA. This table holds around 170,000 clones, around 77% found once.

The rearrangement uses TRBV25-1 and TRBJ1-2; tentative D call: TRBD1 (6 bases). This receptor was obtained from a man between 65 and 85 years old with active or convalescent COVID-19. The sequenced material came from peripheral blood. The CDR3 loop reads CASSDRAGGGYYGYTF. For the CDR3, the DNA is TGTGCCAGCAGTGATAGGGCCGGGGGGGGCTACTATGGCTACACCTTC.